The source of this T cell receptor (beta chain) is a study of preoperative IRX-2 immunotherapy in early breast cancer. Treatment meaning: preoperative locoregional IRX-2 cytokine immunotherapy. Samples came from a phase Ib trial of preoperative locoregional IRX-2 cytokine immunotherapy. A single count supports this clone. Sequencing was performed with immunoSEQ multiplex PCR; in TCRdb, only in-frame clones are kept and a portion is missing. This repertoire shows 35,000 to 45,000 clones, about 72% found once; its top ten account for about 1%. CDR3 length: 13 amino acids. V was shortened by 6 bases and J by 4 bases, with 10 bases between the two germline ends.

The sequence came from a human donor with breast cancer. The specimen was tumor tissue, collected after IRX-2 immunotherapy. The genes are TRBV23-1 and TRBJ1-5; D is unclear. TRBV23-1 is an open reading frame, and its role is uncertain. The CDR3 DNA reads TGCGCCAGCAGCTTGATGTGGAATCAGCCCCAGCATTTT. Translation gives CASSLMWNQPQHF.